These 16 T cell receptor beta chains originate from one sample sequenced in a study of HIV-infected patients and healthy controls. Roughly three months, about 14 weeks, into antiretroviral therapy, follow-up blood was collected. The repertoire came from unfractionated whole blood and reflected all unsorted peripheral T cells. Reverse transcription used approximately 500 ng RNA and constant-region primers for alpha and beta. Alpha and beta chain libraries were made separately by chain-specific third strand synthesis with multiplexing indices. TCRdb analysed the 5' RACE reads with MiXCR anew, one entry per CDR3 protein. The table lists more than 9,000 distinct CDR3 sequences, approximately 6% of them singletons. The specimen was blood, collected during antiretroviral therapy. The receptors derive from an adult with HIV infection. The donor label of this sample is uncertain.

This clonotype was detected many times. V and J are TRBV10-3 and TRBJ2-5; possibly TRBD1 for D (6 bases). This CDR3 contains 14 residues. Looked up from germline, CDR1 is ENHRY and CDR2 is SYGVKD. V gave up 6 bases and J gave up 2 bases, with 13 bases separating them. The CDR3 reads CAIRPDRSQETQYF. The CDR3 bases are TGTGCCATCAGACCCGACAGGAGTCAAGAGACCCAGTACTTC.

Many counts were recorded for this clonotype. The V and J genes are TRBV12-3 or TRBV12-4 and TRBJ1-1, with D unclear. The CDR3 runs 12 residues. V was trimmed by 3 bases and J by 4 bases, leaving 6 bases between them. Here the CDR3 reads CASSLGSTEAFF. DNA of the CDR3: TGTGCCAGCAGTTTGGGGAGCACTGAAGCTTTCTTT.

In this sample, this clonotype is medium-sized. The chain links TRBV12-3 or TRBV12-4 to TRBJ2-2; D is unresolved. This CDR3 is built from 13 residues. V was clipped by 1 base and J by 3 bases, with 3 bases between them. CDR3 protein: CASSLDHTGELFF. Here the CDR3 DNA reads TGTGCCAGCAGTTTAGACCACACCGGGGAGCTGTTTTTT.

This clonotype is classed as medium-sized. V is TRBV20-1 and J is TRBJ2-3; D may correspond to TRBD1 or TRBD2 (5 bases each). The CDR3 sequence is 12 residues long. Germline V gives CDR1 DFQATT, CDR2 SNEGSKA (reference sequence). V gave up 5 bases and J gave up 4 bases, with 10 bases separating them. The CDR3 bases are TGCAGTGCTGCAGGGAGATCAGATACGCAGTATTTT. Its protein product is CSAAGRSDTQYF.

In this sample, this clonotype turned up many times. The CDR3 DNA follows: TGTGCCAGCAGTTCCAGGGAGGGGGCGGGAGGTGAGCAGTTCTTC. Residues: CASSSREGAGGEQFF. The rearrangement joins TRBV7-8 to TRBJ2-1; the D gene is possibly TRBD2 (8 bases). Per germline, CDR1 SGHVS and CDR2 FQNEAQ. Trimming removed 6 bases at V and 9 bases at J, with 21 bases between. This CDR3 spans 15 amino acids.

This clonotype was observed many times. J is TRBJ2-6 and V is TRBV4-1; D tentatively fits TRBD1 or TRBD2 (5 bases each). The V and J ends lost 5 bases and 4 bases respectively, with 21 bases between them. Germline assignment: CDR1 MGHRA and CDR2 YSYEKL. This CDR3 region has 18 residues. The CDR3 region is CASSSPRIAGTGANVLTF. For the CDR3, the DNA is TGCGCCAGCAGCAGCCCCCGGATCGCAGGGACCGGGGCCAACGTCCTGACTTTC.

In this sample, this clonotype is medium-sized. The chain is built from TRBV4-3 and TRBJ1-1, with 10 bases fitting TRBD1. The CDR3 length is 15 residues. Germline values: CDR1 LGHNA, CDR2 YSLEER. V shed 1 base, J shed 5 bases, and the junction held 4 bases outside the gene matches. For the CDR3, the DNA is TGCGCCAGCAGCCAAGGGCCGGGACAGGGGACTGAAGCTTTCTTT. Translated, it gives CASSQGPGQGTEAFF.

At least ten counts were recorded for this clonotype. The chain has TRBV14 and TRBJ2-3, with unresolved D. Trimming stripped 3 bases from V and 5 bases from J, with 12 bases between. The CDR3 sequence is 14 residues long. Germline lookup yields CDR1 SGHDN and CDR2 FVKESK. CDR3: CASSHGILEDTQYF. The CDR3 coding sequence is TGTGCCAGCAGCCACGGCATATTAGAAGATACGCAGTATTTT.

In its sample, this clonotype was seen a few times. This chain joins TRBV15 and TRBJ2-5; D possibly corresponds to TRBD1 (5 bases). V lost 3 bases and J lost 5, with 10 bases in between. This CDR3 comprises 13 residues. Germline loops: CDR1 LNHNV, CDR2 YYDKDF (reference sequence). CDR3 sequence (DNA): TGTGCCACCAGCAGTAATTGGGGCGAGACCCAGTACTTC. Translated: CATSSNWGETQYF.

This clonotype was picked up many times. This chain joins TRBV9 and TRBJ1-5, with D unresolved. Germline values: CDR1 SGDLS, CDR2 YYNGEE. The CDR3 length is 15 residues. With 0 bases removed from V and 0 bases from J, the gap between germline ends came to 7 bases. The CDR3 sequence: CASSVDMDSNQPQHF. CDR3 in DNA: TGTGCCAGCAGCGTAGATATGGATAGCAATCAGCCCCAGCATTTT.

The table lists this clonotype with a few counts. The gene calls are TRBV5-1 and TRBJ2-6; D is possibly TRBD1 (5 bases). Between the trimmed V and J ends, which lost 4 bases and 0 bases, there was a span of 5 bases. The CDR3 length is 14 residues. CDR1 and CDR2 (germline): SGHRS, YFSETQ. As DNA, the CDR3 is TGCGCCAGCAGCGACAGCTCTGGGGCCAACGTCCTGACTTTC. Translation: CASSDSSGANVLTF.

Judged by abundance, this clonotype is medium-sized. The chain uses TRBV20-1 and TRBJ2-3; D gene uncertain. The germline gives CDR1 DFQATT, CDR2 SNEGSKA (reference sequence). Deletions cut 1 base from V and 0 bases from J, with 8 bases between. The CDR3 spans 14 residues. For the CDR3, the DNA is TGCAGTGCTAGAGCCCACTCTAGCACAGATACGCAGTATTTT. The encoded protein is CSARAHSSTDTQYF.

This clonotype was counted ten times or more. The chain couples TRBV11-2 to TRBJ2-5; D may be TRBD1 or TRBD2 (5 bases each). From germline, CDR1 is SGHAT and CDR2 FQNNGV. V gave up 8 bases and J gave up 9 bases, with 22 bases separating them. The CDR3 sequence is 14 residues long. CDR3 coding DNA: TGTGCCAGCTCCCTGGGGCTAGCCGGCGTGGCCCAGTACTTC. It specifies CASSLGLAGVAQYF. The whole variable domain, remainder taken from reference TRBV11-2 and TRBJ2-5, is EAGVAQSPRYKIIEKRQSVAFWCNPISGHATLYWYQQILGQGPKLLIQFQNNGVVDDSQLPKDRFSAERLKGVDSTLKIQPAKLEDSAVYLCASSLGLAGVAQYFGPGTRLLVL.

This clonotype has ten or more counts. The chain links TRBV29-1 to TRBJ1-2; 7 positions match TRBD1. The germline V gene encodes CDR1 SQVTM and CDR2 ANQGSEA. The CDR3 sequence is 12 residues long. V was pared by 7 bases and J by 0 bases, with 2 bases of the junction left unmatched. CDR3 loop: CSGGQSNYGYTF. The CDR3 nucleotides read TGCAGCGGGGGACAGTCTAACTATGGCTACACCTTC.

In this sample, this clonotype turned up many times. V usage is TRBV28 and J usage is TRBJ2-1; a weak D match, TRBD2 (6 bases). V was trimmed by 0 bases and J by 5 bases, leaving 14 bases between them. Germline CDR1 is MDHEN and CDR2 is SYDVKM. The CDR3 runs 16 residues. The DNA for the CDR3 is TGTGCCAGCAGTTTATGGGGTCTCGGGGGTGACAATGAGCAGTTCTTC. Its protein is CASSLWGLGGDNEQFF.

This clonotype appeared a few times. This chain uses TRBV12-3 or TRBV12-4 with TRBJ2-1; 7 bases align to TRBD2. This CDR3 comprises 13 residues. The J segment lost 13 bases and the V segment lost 5 bases, leaving 11 bases of the junction unmatched. CDR3 bases: TGTGCCAGCAGTCCAACCCGGGACTACGTACAGTTCTTC. This sequence encodes CASSPTRDYVQFF.